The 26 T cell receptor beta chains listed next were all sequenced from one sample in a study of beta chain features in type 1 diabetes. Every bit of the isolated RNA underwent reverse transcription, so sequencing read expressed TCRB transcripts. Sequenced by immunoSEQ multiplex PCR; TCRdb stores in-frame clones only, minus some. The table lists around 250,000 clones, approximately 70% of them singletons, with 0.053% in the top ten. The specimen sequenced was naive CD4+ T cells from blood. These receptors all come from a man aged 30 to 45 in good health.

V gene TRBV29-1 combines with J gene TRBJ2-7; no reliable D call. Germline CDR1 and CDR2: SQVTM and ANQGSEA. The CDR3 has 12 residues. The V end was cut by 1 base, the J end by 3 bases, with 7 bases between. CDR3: CSVEGSGYEQYF. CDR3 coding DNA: TGCAGCGTTGAAGGATCCGGCTACGAGCAGTACTTC.

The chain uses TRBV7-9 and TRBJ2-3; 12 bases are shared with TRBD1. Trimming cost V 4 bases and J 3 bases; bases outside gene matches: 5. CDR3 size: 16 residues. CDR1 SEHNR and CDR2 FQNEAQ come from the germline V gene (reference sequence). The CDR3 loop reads CASSSPGQGATDTQYF. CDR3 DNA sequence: TGTGCCAGCAGCTCCCCGGGACAGGGGGCAACAGATACGCAGTATTTT.

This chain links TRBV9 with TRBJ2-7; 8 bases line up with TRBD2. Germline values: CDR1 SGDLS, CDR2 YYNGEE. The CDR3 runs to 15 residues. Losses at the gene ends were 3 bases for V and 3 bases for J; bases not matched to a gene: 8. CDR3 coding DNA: TGTGCCAGCAGCGGCGGTTGGCGGGAGGTCTACGAGCAGTACTTC. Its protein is CASSGGWREVYEQYF.

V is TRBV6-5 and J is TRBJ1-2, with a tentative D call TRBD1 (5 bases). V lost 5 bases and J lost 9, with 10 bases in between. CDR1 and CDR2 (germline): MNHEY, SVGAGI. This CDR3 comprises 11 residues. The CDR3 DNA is TGTGCCAGCAGTACCTGGGGGAGCTACACCTTC. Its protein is CASSTWGSYTF.

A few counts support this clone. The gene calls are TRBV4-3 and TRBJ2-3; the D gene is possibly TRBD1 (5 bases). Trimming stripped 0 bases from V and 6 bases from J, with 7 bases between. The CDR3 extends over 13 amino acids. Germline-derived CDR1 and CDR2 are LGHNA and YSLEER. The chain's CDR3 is CASSQDKGDTQYF. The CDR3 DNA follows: TGCGCCAGCAGCCAAGATAAGGGGGATACGCAGTATTTT.

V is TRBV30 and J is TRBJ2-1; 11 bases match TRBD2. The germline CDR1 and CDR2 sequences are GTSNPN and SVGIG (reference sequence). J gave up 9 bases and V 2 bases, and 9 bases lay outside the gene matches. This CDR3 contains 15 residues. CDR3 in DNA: TGTGCCTGGAGTAGGGTAGCGGGAGGGCTGGCTGAGCAGTTCTTC. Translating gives CAWSRVAGGLAEQFF.

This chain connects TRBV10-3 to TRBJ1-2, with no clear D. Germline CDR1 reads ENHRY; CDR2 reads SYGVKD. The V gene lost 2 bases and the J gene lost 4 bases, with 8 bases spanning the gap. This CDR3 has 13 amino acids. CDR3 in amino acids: CAISERVPYGYTF. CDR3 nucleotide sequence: TGTGCCATCAGTGAGAGAGTCCCCTATGGCTACACCTTC.

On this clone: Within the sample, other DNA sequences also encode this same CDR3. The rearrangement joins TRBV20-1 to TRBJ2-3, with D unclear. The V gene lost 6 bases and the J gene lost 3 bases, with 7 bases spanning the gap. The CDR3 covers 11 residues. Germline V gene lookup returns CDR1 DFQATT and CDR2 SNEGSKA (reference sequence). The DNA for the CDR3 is TGCAGTGCCCCGCAGACAGATACGCAGTATTTT. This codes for CSAPQTDTQYF.

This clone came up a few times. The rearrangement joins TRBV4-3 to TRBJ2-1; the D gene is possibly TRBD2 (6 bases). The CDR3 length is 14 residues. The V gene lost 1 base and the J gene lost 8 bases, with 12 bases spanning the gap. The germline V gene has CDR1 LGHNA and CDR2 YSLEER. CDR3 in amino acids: CASSQGLGGDEQFF. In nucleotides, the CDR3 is TGCGCCAGCAGCCAAGGGCTCGGAGGGGATGAGCAGTTCTTC.

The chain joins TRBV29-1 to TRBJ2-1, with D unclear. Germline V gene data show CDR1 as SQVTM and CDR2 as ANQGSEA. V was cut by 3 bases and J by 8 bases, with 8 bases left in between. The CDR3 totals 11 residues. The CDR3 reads CSVDGSHEQFF. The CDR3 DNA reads TGCAGCGTTGACGGTAGCCATGAGCAGTTCTTC.

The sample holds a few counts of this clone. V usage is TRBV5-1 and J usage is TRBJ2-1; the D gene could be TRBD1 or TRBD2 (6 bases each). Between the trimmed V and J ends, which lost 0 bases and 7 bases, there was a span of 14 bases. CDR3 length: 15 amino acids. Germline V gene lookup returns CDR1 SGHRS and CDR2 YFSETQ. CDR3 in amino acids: CASSLDPGANNEQFF. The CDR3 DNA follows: TGCGCCAGCAGCTTGGACCCGGGGGCGAATAATGAGCAGTTCTTC.

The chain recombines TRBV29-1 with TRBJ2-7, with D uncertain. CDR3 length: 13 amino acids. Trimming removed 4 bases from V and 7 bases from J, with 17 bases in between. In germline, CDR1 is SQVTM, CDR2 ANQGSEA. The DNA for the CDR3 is TGCAGCGTTGTGCCCCTATTGGGTCGGGAGCAGTACTTC. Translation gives CSVVPLLGREQYF.

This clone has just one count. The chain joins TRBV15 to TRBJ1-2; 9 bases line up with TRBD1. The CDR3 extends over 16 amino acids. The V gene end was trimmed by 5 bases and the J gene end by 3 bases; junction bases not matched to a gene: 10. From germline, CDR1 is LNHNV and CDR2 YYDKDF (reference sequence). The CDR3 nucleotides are TGTGCCACCAGCCGGAGGACAGGGGCCAACGACTATGGCTACACCTTC. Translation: CATSRRTGANDYGYTF.

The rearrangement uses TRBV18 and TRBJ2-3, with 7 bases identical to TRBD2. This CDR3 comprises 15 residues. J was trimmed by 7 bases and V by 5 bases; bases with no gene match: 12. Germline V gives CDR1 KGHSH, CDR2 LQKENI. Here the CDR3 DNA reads TGTGCCAGCTCAACCATTGGCGGGAGTGTAAATACGCAGTATTTT. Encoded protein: CASSTIGGSVNTQYF.

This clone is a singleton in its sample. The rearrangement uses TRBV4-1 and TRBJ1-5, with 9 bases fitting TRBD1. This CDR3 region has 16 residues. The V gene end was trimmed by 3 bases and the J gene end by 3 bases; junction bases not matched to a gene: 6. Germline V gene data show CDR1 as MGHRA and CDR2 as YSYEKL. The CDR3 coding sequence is TGCGCCAGCAGCCATCTCGGACAGGGGACCAATCAGCCCCAGCATTTT. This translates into CASSHLGQGTNQPQHF.

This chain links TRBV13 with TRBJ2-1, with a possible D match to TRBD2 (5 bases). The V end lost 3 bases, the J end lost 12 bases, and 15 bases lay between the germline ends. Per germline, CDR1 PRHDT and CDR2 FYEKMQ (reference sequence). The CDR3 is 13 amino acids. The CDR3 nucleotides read TGTGCCAGCAGCTTCTCGAGGGCAGGACGGCAGTTCTTC. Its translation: CASSFSRAGRQFF.

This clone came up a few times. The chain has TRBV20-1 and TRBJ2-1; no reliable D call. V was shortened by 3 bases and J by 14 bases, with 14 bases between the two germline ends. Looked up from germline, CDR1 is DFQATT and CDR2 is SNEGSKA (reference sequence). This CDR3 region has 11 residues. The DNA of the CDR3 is TGCAGTGCTAGCTCTGGTAGTAGGAAGTTCTTC. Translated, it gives CSASSGSRKFF.

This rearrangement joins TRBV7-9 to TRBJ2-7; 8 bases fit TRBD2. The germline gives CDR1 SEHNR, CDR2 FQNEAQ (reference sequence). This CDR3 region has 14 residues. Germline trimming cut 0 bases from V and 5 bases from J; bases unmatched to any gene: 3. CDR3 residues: CASSLASGSDEQYF. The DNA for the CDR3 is TGTGCCAGCAGCTTAGCCAGCGGGAGCGACGAGCAGTACTTC.

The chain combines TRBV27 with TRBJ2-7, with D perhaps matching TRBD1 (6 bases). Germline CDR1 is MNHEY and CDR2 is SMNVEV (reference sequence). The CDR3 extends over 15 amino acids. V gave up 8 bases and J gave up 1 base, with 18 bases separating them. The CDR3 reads CASGPHRDESYEQYF. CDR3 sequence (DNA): TGTGCCAGCGGCCCTCACAGGGACGAGTCCTACGAGCAGTACTTC.

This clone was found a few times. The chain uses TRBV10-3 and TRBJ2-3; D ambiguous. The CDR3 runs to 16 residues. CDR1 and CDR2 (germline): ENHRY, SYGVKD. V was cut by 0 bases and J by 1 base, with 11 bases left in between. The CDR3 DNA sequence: TGTGCCATCAGTGAGTCGTGGGGTGGCGGCACAGATACGCAGTATTTT. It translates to CAISESWGGGTDTQYF.

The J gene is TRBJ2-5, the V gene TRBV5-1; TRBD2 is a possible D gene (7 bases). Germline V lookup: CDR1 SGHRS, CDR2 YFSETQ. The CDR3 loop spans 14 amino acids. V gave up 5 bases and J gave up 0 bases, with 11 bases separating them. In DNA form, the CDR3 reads TGCGCCAGCAGTGGCGGGGGCAACCAAGAGACCCAGTACTTC. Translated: CASSGGGNQETQYF.

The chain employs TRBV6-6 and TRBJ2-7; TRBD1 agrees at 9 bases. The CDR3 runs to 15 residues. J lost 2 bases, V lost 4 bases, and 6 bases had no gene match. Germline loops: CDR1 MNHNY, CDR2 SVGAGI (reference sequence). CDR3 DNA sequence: TGTGCCAGCAGTTTAACAGGGGGCCAAACCTACGAGCAGTACTTC. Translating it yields CASSLTGGQTYEQYF.

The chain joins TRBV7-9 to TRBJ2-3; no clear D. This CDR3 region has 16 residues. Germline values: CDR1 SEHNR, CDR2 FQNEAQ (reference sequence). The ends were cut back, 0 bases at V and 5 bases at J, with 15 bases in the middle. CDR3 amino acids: CASSLAKLPFGDTQYF. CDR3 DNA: TGTGCCAGCAGCTTAGCGAAACTACCCTTCGGAGATACGCAGTATTTT.

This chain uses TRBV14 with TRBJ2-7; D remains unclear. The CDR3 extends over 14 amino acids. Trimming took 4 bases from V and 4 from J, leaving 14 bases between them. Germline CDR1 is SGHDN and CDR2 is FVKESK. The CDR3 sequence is CASSLSGARYEQYF. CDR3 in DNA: TGTGCCAGCAGCCTATCCGGAGCCCGATACGAGCAGTACTTC.

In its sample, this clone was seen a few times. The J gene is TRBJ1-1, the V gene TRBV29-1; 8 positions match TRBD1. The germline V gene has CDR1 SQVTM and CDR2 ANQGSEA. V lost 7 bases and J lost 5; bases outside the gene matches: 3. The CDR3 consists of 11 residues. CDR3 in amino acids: CSGGDRTEAFF. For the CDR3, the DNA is TGCAGCGGGGGGGACAGGACTGAAGCTTTCTTT.

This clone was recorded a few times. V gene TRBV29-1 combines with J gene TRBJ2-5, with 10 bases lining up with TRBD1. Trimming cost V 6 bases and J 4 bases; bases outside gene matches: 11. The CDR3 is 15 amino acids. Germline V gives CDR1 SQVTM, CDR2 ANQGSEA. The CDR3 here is CSVGYSGQGRETQYF. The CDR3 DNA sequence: TGCAGCGTGGGGTATTCGGGACAGGGGAGAGAGACCCAGTACTTC.